The 10 T cell receptor beta chains given below trace back to one sample, sequenced in a study of blood T cell repertoires in COVID-19. TCRdb keeps only in-frame clones here, not all; method: immunoSEQ multiplex PCR. In the table there are fewer than 250,000 clones, approximately 82% of which are singletons. Material for sequencing was peripheral blood. The receptors shown here come from a man aged 50-60 years with active or convalescent COVID-19.

In its sample, this clone was seen once. The chain uses TRBV11-3 and TRBJ2-7, with a tentative D call TRBD2 (5 bases). The germline gives CDR1 SGHNT, CDR2 YENEEA. V dropped 3 bases and J dropped 0 bases, with 9 bases sitting between them. The length of the CDR3 is 14 residues. CDR3 amino acids: CASSLYGDSYEQYF. The CDR3 DNA reads TGTGCCAGCAGCTTGTACGGGGACTCCTACGAGCAGTACTTC.

The chain has TRBV18 and TRBJ1-5; D is unresolved. V lost 3 bases to trimming and J lost 4 bases, with 7 bases between them. This CDR3 contains 13 residues. CDR1 and CDR2 from the germline V gene are KGHSH and LQKENI. The CDR3 loop reads CASSPRENQPQHF. The CDR3 DNA reads as TGTGCCAGCTCACCGAGGGAGAATCAGCCCCAGCATTTT.

The chain links TRBV5-1 to TRBJ1-1, with 8 bases that match TRBD1. The germline CDR1 and CDR2 sequences are SGHRS and YFSETQ. V gave up 4 bases and J gave up 4 bases; unmatched junction bases: 9. This CDR3 region has 15 residues. The CDR3 coding sequence is TGCGCCAGCAGCACCCAACAGGGGGTGAGCACTGAAGCTTTCTTT. It codes for CASSTQQGVSTEAFF.

The genes are TRBV5-1 and TRBJ2-3; 7 bases fit TRBD2. Germline V gene data show CDR1 as SGHRS and CDR2 as YFSETQ. V dropped 4 bases and J dropped 5; count of bases not matched to a gene: 7. The CDR3 length is 14 residues. In DNA, the CDR3 is TGCGCCAGCAGCCCAGGACTAGATAGAGATACGCAGTATTTT. Protein: CASSPGLDRDTQYF.

This chain links TRBV27 with TRBJ2-3; 13 bases agree with TRBD2. The CDR3 loop spans 15 amino acids. V dropped 5 bases and J dropped 4; count of bases not matched to a gene: 3. Germline CDR1 MNHEY, CDR2 SMNVEV (reference sequence). CDR3 amino acids: CASSPTSGRSDTQYF. CDR3 nucleotides: TGTGCCAGCAGTCCGACTAGCGGGAGGTCAGATACGCAGTATTTT.

The chain has TRBV9 and TRBJ2-1, with 9 bases identical to TRBD2. Germline lookup yields CDR1 SGDLS and CDR2 YYNGEE. The CDR3 is 15 amino acids. V lost 0 bases to trimming and J lost 10 bases; unmatched junction nucleotides: 8. The CDR3 loop reads CASSVGLAGSREQFF. In nucleotides, the CDR3 is TGTGCCAGCAGCGTAGGGCTAGCGGGGTCCAGGGAGCAGTTCTTC.

This clone appeared many times. The chain recombines TRBV12-3 or TRBV12-4 with TRBJ1-2; perhaps TRBD1 as D (5 bases). The CDR3 is 13 amino acids. The V end lost 0 bases, the J end lost 6 bases, and 8 bases lay between the germline ends. DNA for the CDR3: TGTGCCAGCAGTTTAGCAGGGGCTAATGGCTACACCTTC. This sequence encodes CASSLAGANGYTF.

This sequence joins TRBV27 and TRBJ2-3; 7 bases line up with TRBD1. V lost 3 bases, J lost 2 bases, and 5 bases stayed unmatched. CDR3 length: 15 amino acids. CDR1 and CDR2 from the germline V gene are MNHEY and SMNVEV (reference sequence). The CDR3 region has the DNA TGTGCCAGCAGTTTTAGAGACAGGGTCACAGATACGCAGTATTTT. It codes for CASSFRDRVTDTQYF.

This rearrangement joins TRBV6-2 or TRBV6-3 to TRBJ1-5, with 8 bases fitting TRBD1. V lost 5 bases and J lost 7; bases outside the gene matches: 7. The CDR3 has 14 amino acids. Germline V gene lookup returns CDR1 MNHEY and CDR2 SVGEGT. The CDR3 sequence: CASSMDRAGQPQHF. The CDR3 DNA reads TGTGCCAGCAGTATGGACAGGGCAGGACAGCCCCAGCATTTT.

Regarding this clone: Compared with germline, one end of the junction differs, possibly owing to a read error. The rearrangement joins TRBV7-7 to TRBJ2-2, with 14 nucleotides matching TRBD2. The CDR3 extends over 18 amino acids. Germline CDR1 and CDR2: SSHAT and FNYEAQ (reference sequence). CDR3 region: CASSRGLAGVPNTGELFF. Here the CDR3 DNA reads TGTGCTAGCAGCCGGGGACTAGCGGGAGTGCCGAACACCGGGGAGCTGTTTTTT.